Listed below are T cell receptor beta chains from one sample, sequenced in a study of cytomegalovirus exposure and HLA in healthy donors. Only in-frame clones appear in the TCRdb table, and some are missing; sequencing was by immunoSEQ multiplex PCR. The sample carries tens of thousands of clones, about three quarters recorded once. The sample was PBMCs. The receptors were sampled from a man between 40 and 49 years old in good health and CMV-seronegative. Both conserved end residues are part of each CDR3. A D gene is named only where the DNA matches it firmly. Clone size appears in some rows only: once, few, many, or a class for an expanded clone.

NA	TRBV7-2	NA	TRBJ2-1	CASSQERNEQFF	TGTGCCAGCAGCCAGGAACGGAATGAGCAGTTCTTC
NA	TRBV19	NA	TRBJ1-2	CASSVTGSPVGYTF	TGTGCCAGTAGTGTAACAGGGTCCCCGGTTGGCTACACCTTC
NA	TRBV20-1	NA	TRBJ2-1	CSAVRDEQFF	TGCAGTGCGGTCAGGGATGAGCAGTTCTTC
TRBD1	TRBV15	once	TRBJ1-5	CATSRSGDRVVNQPQHF	TGTGCCACCAGCAGATCGGGGGACAGGGTAGTCAATCAGCCCCAGCATTTT
TRBD1	TRBV10-3	NA	TRBJ2-7	CAISGTDYEQYF	TGTGCCATCAGCGGGACAGACTACGAGCAGTACTTC
NA	TRBV6-5	NA	TRBJ2-1	CASSYFQGSHNEQFF	TGTGCCAGCAGTTACTTCCAGGGCTCCCACAATGAGCAGTTCTTC
NA	TRBV6-1	NA	TRBJ1-5	CASRAGGSRQHF	TGTGCCAGCAGGGCGGGAGGCAGCAGGCAGCATTTT
NA	TRBV7-2	NA	TRBJ1-1	CASSLARAKAIEAFF	TGTGCCAGCAGCTTAGCGCGGGCGAAGGCGATTGAAGCTTTCTTT
NA	TRBV9	NA	TRBJ2-5	CASSVGAQQETQYF	TGTGCCAGCAGCGTAGGGGCTCAACAAGAGACCCAGTACTTC
NA	TRBV5-6	few	TRBJ1-3	CASRPGTSEGNTIYF	TGTGCCAGCCGACCCGGGACATCAGAAGGAAACACCATATATTTT
TRBD1	TRBV6-6	NA	TRBJ2-1	CASRVQGQGSNEQFF	TGTGCCAGCAGAGTACAGGGACAGGGCTCCAATGAGCAGTTCTTC
NA	TRBV21-1	NA	TRBJ2-5	CASSSSGGGETQYF	TGTGCCAGCAGCTCCTCAGGGGGCGGAGAGACCCAGTACTTC
TRBD2	TRBV5-8	NA	TRBJ2-7	CASSLGKRGTYEQYF	TGTGCCAGCAGCTTGGGTAAGCGGGGGACCTACGAGCAGTACTTC
TRBD2	TRBV7-9	NA	TRBJ2-5	CASSSGTSGQETQYF	TGTGCCAGCAGCTCGGGGACTAGCGGGCAAGAGACCCAGTACTTC
NA	TRBV28	NA	TRBJ2-1	CASSPQGEGYNEQFF	TGTGCCAGCAGTCCACAGGGGGAGGGTTACAATGAGCAGTTCTTC
NA	TRBV5-1	NA	TRBJ1-4	CASRPTVTVDEKLFF	TGCGCCAGCAGACCTACCGTGACAGTGGATGAAAAACTGTTTTTT
NA	TRBV10-3	NA	TRBJ2-7	CAIGESYEQYF	TGTGCCATCGGGGAGTCCTACGAGCAGTACTTC
TRBD2	TRBV5-1	NA	TRBJ2-5	CASSRGLAGNLKETQYF	TGCGCCAGCAGCCGCGGACTAGCGGGAAACCTCAAAGAGACCCAGTACTTC
NA	TRBV4-2	NA	TRBJ1-4	CASSRITGNEKLFF	TGTGCCAGCAGCCGAATAACAGGGAATGAAAAACTGTTTTTT
TRBD1	TRBV5-4	NA	TRBJ2-1	CASSPFGQGPYNEQFF	TGTGCCAGCAGCCCATTTGGACAGGGTCCTTACAATGAGCAGTTCTTC
NA	TRBV6-6	NA	TRBJ1-4	CASGQVEKLFF	TGTGCCAGCGGGCAGGTTGAAAAACTGTTTTTT
TRBD1	TRBV6-5	NA	TRBJ2-2	CASSQGAWAGELFF	TGTGCCAGCAGTCAGGGGGCGTGGGCCGGGGAGCTGTTTTTT
TRBD1	TRBV28	once	TRBJ1-4	CASSPGLATVQGQGAMGEKLFF	TGTGCCAGCTCTCCCGGGTTGGCCACAGTGCAGGGACAGGGGGCTATGGGTGAAAAACTGTTTTTT
NA	TRBV6-5	once	TRBJ1-1	CASSYTGKAFF	TGTGCCAGCAGTTACACAGGGAAAGCTTTCTTT
NA	TRBV7-9	NA	TRBJ1-1	CASSLSGRYTEAFF	TGTGCCAGCAGCTTAAGCGGCCGATACACTGAAGCTTTCTTT
NA	TRBV30	NA	TRBJ2-1	CAWTDSYNEQFF	TGTGCCTGGACGGACTCTTACAATGAGCAGTTCTTC
TRBD1	TRBV14	NA	TRBJ2-6	CASSPGTAFLFGANVLTF	TGTGCCAGCAGCCCCGGGACAGCGTTTCTATTTGGGGCCAACGTCCTGACTTTC
NA	TRBV18	NA	TRBJ2-7	CASSPTGFNEQYF	TGTGCCAGCTCACCAACGGGGTTCAACGAGCAGTACTTC
TRBD2	TRBV19	NA	TRBJ2-5	CASSADWEGAETQYF	TGTGCCAGTAGTGCGGACTGGGAGGGAGCCGAGACCCAGTACTTC
TRBD2	TRBV18	NA	TRBJ2-6	CASSLAGPLSGANVLTF	TGTGCCAGCTCACTAGCGGGCCCTTTGTCTGGGGCCAACGTCCTGACTTTC
NA	TRBV29-1	NA	TRBJ2-1	CSVEQDSYNEQFF	TGCAGCGTTGAACAGGACTCATACAATGAGCAGTTCTTC
TRBD2	TRBV27	NA	TRBJ2-1	CASSPRTSGGNEQFF	TGTGCCAGCAGTCCGCGGACTAGCGGAGGCAATGAGCAGTTCTTC
NA	TRBV5-1	few	TRBJ1-5	CASSLQGGNQPQHF	TGCGCCAGCAGCTTACAGGGTGGCAATCAGCCCCAGCATTTT
NA	TRBV9	NA	TRBJ1-5	CASSSGVDQPQHF	TGTGCCAGCAGCTCGGGTGTAGATCAGCCCCAGCATTTT
NA	TRBV5-4	NA	TRBJ1-1	CAGGRGSKTEAFF	TGTGCCGGGGGGAGGGGGAGTAAAACTGAAGCTTTCTTT
TRBD1	TRBV6-5	NA	TRBJ1-5	CASSPGQDNQPQHF	TGTGCCAGCAGTCCGGGACAGGACAATCAGCCCCAGCATTTT
NA	TRBV19	NA	TRBJ1-2	CASSNSGVGYGYTF	TGTGCCAGTAGTAATTCCGGGGTAGGCTATGGCTACACCTTC
TRBD2	TRBV6-4	NA	TRBJ2-3	CASSRLAGTDTQYF	TGTGCCAGCAGCCGACTAGCGGGCACAGATACGCAGTATTTT
TRBD1	TRBV5-1	few	TRBJ1-4	CASSSLGQGVTTNEKLFF	TGCGCCAGCAGCTCCCTGGGACAGGGAGTGACAACTAATGAAAAACTGTTTTTT
NA	TRBV5-5	NA	TRBJ2-7	CASSSFAGNYEQYF	TGTGCCAGCAGCTCTTTTGCAGGCAACTACGAGCAGTACTTC
TRBD1	TRBV7-2	NA	TRBJ2-1	CASSSGQSSYNEQFF	TGTGCCAGCAGCTCGGGACAGAGCTCCTACAATGAGCAGTTCTTC